A single T cell receptor beta chain is shown here with its context. The antigen remains undetermined. The time point was: pretreatment peripheral blood. Measured with immunoSEQ multiplex PCR; TCRdb has only the in-frame clones, and not every one. Among about 86,000 clones listed, over 75% were seen once. The CDR3 runs 17 residues. CDR1 and CDR2 from the germline V gene are MDHEN and SYDVKM. V gave up 2 bases and J gave up 0 bases, with 14 bases separating them. This entry comes from a study of PD-L1 blockade in urothelial cancer. Study details: T cells numbered a median of approximately 130,000 in the blood samples.

Study outcomes and limitations: Pretreatment TCR clonality in blood under the median foretold superior survival.

The sequence was obtained from a man in his sixties with urothelial cancer. This sequence joins TRBV28 and TRBJ1-5; D unresolved. This specimen consisted of PBMCs, obtained around atezolizumab (anti-PD-L1) treatment. CDR3 nucleotide sequence: TGTGCCAGCAGTTTACCCCAGGCCCCAAATAGCAATCAGCCCCAGCATTTT. Amino acid sequence: CASSLPQAPNSNQPQHF. Complete variable domain (other parts from reference TRBV28 and TRBJ1-5): DVKVTQSSRYLVKRTGEKVFLECVQDMDHENMFWYRQDPGLGLRLIYFSYDVKMKEKGDIPEGYSVSREKKERFSLILESASTNQTSMYLCASSLPQAPNSNQPQHFGDGTRLSIL.